These T cell receptor beta chains were read from a single sample in a study of identifying expanded T cells in peripheral blood. TCRdb keeps only in-frame clones here, not all; method: immunoSEQ multiplex PCR. The sample carries fewer than 130,000 clones, around 89% recorded once. Sequencing was done on a sample of blood. Receptor source: a person between 18 and 70 years old in good health. Both conserved end residues are part of each CDR3. The D gene is left open where the match is weak. Where a row states a size, it is once, few, many or the class of an expanded clone; other rows omit it.

>.|TRBJ2-2|TRBV29-1|.|12
CSVAGNTGELFF
TGCAGCGTCGCTGGGAACACCGGGGAGCTGTTTTTT
>.|TRBJ2-3|TRBV7-2|TRBD2|17
CASSLARLAGGRDTQYF
TGTGCCAGCAGCTTAGCGCGTCTAGCGGGGGGCCGAGATACGCAGTATTTT
>.|TRBJ1-5|TRBV10-3|.|14
CAISARGPDQPQHF
TGTGCCATCAGTGCCAGGGGCCCTGATCAGCCCCAGCATTTT
>.|TRBJ2-7|TRBV20-1|.|11
CSARSAYEQYF
TGCAGTGCTAGGAGTGCCTACGAGCAGTACTTC
>.|TRBJ2-3|TRBV4-3|.|15
CASSQGPGITDTQYF
TGCGCCAGCAGCCAAGGTCCAGGGATCACAGATACGCAGTATTTT
>.|TRBJ2-5|TRBV7-6|.|13
CASSPRQQETQYF
TGTGCCAGCAGCCCTCGACAGCAAGAGACCCAGTACTTC
>.|TRBJ1-2|TRBV11-2|.|12
CASSLGNYGYTF
TGTGCCAGCAGCTTAGGAAACTATGGCTACACCTTC
>.|TRBJ2-3|TRBV7-2|TRBD2|18
CASSLVGLAGVRADTQYF
TGTGCCAGCAGCTTAGTGGGACTAGCGGGGGTGAGAGCAGATACGCAGTATTTT
>once|TRBJ1-2|TRBV6-5|.|13
CASTPGVAVGYTF
TGTGCCAGCACCCCGGGGGTTGCAGTTGGCTACACCTTC
>.|TRBJ2-7|TRBV18|.|14
CASSRRQTPYEQYF
TGTGCCAGCTCACGGCGACAGACCCCCTACGAGCAGTACTTC
>.|TRBJ2-1|TRBV7-2|.|15
CASSSVGSSYNEQFF
TGTGCCAGCAGCTCAGTAGGGAGCTCCTACAATGAGCAGTTCTTC
>.|TRBJ2-1|TRBV6-5|TRBD1|13
CASRRTGLGEQFF
TGTGCCAGCAGGCGGACAGGGTTGGGTGAGCAGTTCTTC
>once|TRBJ1-6|TRBV7-2|.|15
CVSSLVSSVNSPLHF
TGTGTCAGCAGCTTAGTGTCCAGCGTCAATTCACCCCTCCACTTT
>.|TRBJ1-2|TRBV27|.|14
CASSLSGTGYGYTF
TGTGCCAGCAGTTTATCAGGGACGGGTTATGGCTACACCTTC
>.|TRBJ2-3|TRBV5-1|.|11
CASSLGDTQYF
TGCGCCAGCAGCTTGGGCGATACGCAGTATTTT
>.|TRBJ2-7|TRBV5-1|TRBD1|15
CASSFRTGPSYEQYF
TGCGCCAGCAGCTTTAGGACAGGACCCTCCTACGAGCAGTACTTC
>.|TRBJ2-3|TRBV7-2|.|15
CASSLEGVSTDTQYF
TGTGCCAGCAGCTTAGAGGGGGTTAGCACAGATACGCAGTATTTT
>many|TRBJ1-1|TRBV6-5|TRBD1|14
CASNRQGKRTEAFF
TGTGCCAGCAACCGACAGGGGAAAAGGACTGAAGCTTTCTTT
>.|TRBJ1-1|TRBV6-5|.|16
CASSYLKRGGNTEAFF
TGTGCCAGCAGTTATTTGAAGCGAGGAGGGAACACTGAAGCTTTCTTT
>.|TRBJ1-2|TRBV4-3|TRBD1|14
CASSQDRSNYGYTF
TGCGCCAGCAGCCAGGACAGGTCTAACTATGGCTACACCTTC
>.|TRBJ2-5|TRBV6-6|.|12
CASRGEPKTQYF
TGTGCCAGCAGGGGGGAACCGAAGACCCAGTACTTC
>.|TRBJ1-2|TRBV9|TRBD1|16
CASSVRGQGANYGYTF
TGTGCCAGCAGCGTAAGGGGACAGGGGGCGAACTATGGCTACACCTTC
>.|TRBJ1-2|TRBV6-5|.|13
CASSYGGSYGYTF
TGTGCCAGCAGTTACGGCGGAAGCTATGGCTACACCTTC
>.|TRBJ1-5|TRBV7-2|.|14
CASSLNPPPQPQHF
TGTGCCAGCAGCTTGAACCCGCCCCCCCAGCCCCAGCATTTT
>few|TRBJ2-2|TRBV10-3|TRBD2|15
CAINGGAPNTGELFF
TGTGCCATCAACGGGGGGGCCCCGAACACCGGGGAGCTGTTTTTT
>.|TRBJ1-2|TRBV19|.|14
CASSTRAWLGGYTF
TGTGCCAGTAGCACCCGGGCATGGCTGGGTGGCTACACCTTC
>.|TRBJ2-5|TRBV7-9|TRBD2|17
CASSLVSLTSGGETQYF
TGTGCCAGCAGCTTAGTCTCCTTGACTAGCGGGGGGGAGACCCAGTACTTC
>.|TRBJ2-3|TRBV19|TRBD1|17
CASSSSRDRTYTDTQYF
TGTGCCAGTAGTTCGTCCCGGGACAGGACGTACACAGATACGCAGTATTTT
>.|TRBJ1-5|TRBV5-6|.|14
CASSLGQGYQPQHF
TGTGCCAGCAGCTTGGGCCAGGGCTATCAGCCCCAGCATTTT